This section outlines one T cell receptor (beta chain) sequence together with its context. Antigen: not known. These data come from a study of OX40 agonist ivuxolimab in advanced cancers. Study overall: Three dose-escalation patients had partial responses: one with hepatocellular carcinoma and two with cutaneous melanoma.

Profiling relied on immunoSEQ multiplex PCR, and the TCRdb table lists in-frame clones only, not all of them. Among about 76,000 clones listed, nearly 85% were seen once. V was clipped by 4 bases and J by 8 bases; unmatched bases: 11. Germline CDR1 and CDR2: SGHTA and FQGNSA. The CDR3 runs 15 residues. General study results and limits: Averaging showed that CD8+ T cells had more expanded clones than CD4+ did. Among expanded peripheral T cells, antigen specificity went undetermined.

The genes are TRBV7-2 and TRBJ1-2, with TRBD1 matching 9 bases. This receptor was obtained from an adult with an advanced solid tumor such as melanoma, head and neck, liver or kidney cancer. Sequencing was performed on CD4+ or CD8+ T cells sorted from blood, taken in a trial of the OX40 agonist ivuxolimab. The CDR3 loop is CASSSQRTGDFGYTF. The DNA of the CDR3 is TGTGCCAGCAGCTCCCAAAGGACAGGGGATTTCGGCTACACCTTC.